Below, 5 T cell receptor beta chains from the same sample are listed, as sequenced in a study of shared clonotypes between healthy human individuals. Measured with immunoSEQ multiplex PCR; TCRdb has only the in-frame clones, and not every one. The sample shows roughly 1 million clones, 75% to 80% of them seen only once. Sequences were obtained from memory CD4+ T cells from PBMCs. Subset reported: CD45RA-negative fraction. The receptors come from a man younger than 35 in good health. Some clones in this sample may be carry-over from other donors' samples.

The chain links TRBV19 to TRBJ2-3; D gene uncertain. The V gene lost 2 bases and the J gene lost 3 bases, with 9 bases spanning the gap. Per germline, CDR1 LNHDA and CDR2 SQIVND (reference sequence). This CDR3 spans 14 amino acids. In nucleotides, the CDR3 is TGTGCCAGTAGTATATCCCGAGCAACAGATACGCAGTATTTT. It specifies CASSISRATDTQYF.

V and J are TRBV6-1 and TRBJ1-1, with 9 bases that match TRBD1. The CDR3 is 14 residues long. Trimming at V came to 10 bases and at J to 1 base, leaving 7 bases not matched to a gene. Germline V gives CDR1 MNHNS, CDR2 SASEGT. The DNA of the CDR3 is TGTGCCAACGGGGACAGGGAGAGGAACACTGAAGCTTTCTTT. Translation: CANGDRERNTEAFF.

The chain couples TRBV5-1 to TRBJ2-5; no clear D gene. The germline V and J ends were trimmed by 4 bases and 2 bases, with 6 bases remaining between them. The CDR3 is 12 residues long. Germline CDR1 reads SGHRS; CDR2 reads YFSETQ. CDR3 residues: CASSTQQETQYF. The CDR3 nucleotides are TGCGCCAGCAGCACCCAACAAGAGACCCAGTACTTC. The whole variable domain, remainder taken from reference TRBV5-1 and TRBJ2-5, is KAGVTQTPRYLIKTRGQQVTLSCSPISGHRSVSWYQQTPGQGLQFLFEYFSETQRNKGNFPGRFSGRQFSNSRSEMNVSTLELGDSALYLCASSTQQETQYFGPGTRLLVL.

This clone was detected many times. This rearrangement joins TRBV6-1 to TRBJ1-5; no reliable D call. The V gene lost 7 bases and the J gene lost 0 bases, with 10 bases spanning the gap. The CDR3 runs to 14 residues. Germline CDR1 is MNHNS and CDR2 is SASEGT. The CDR3 DNA sequence: TGTGCCAGCACCGGACCGAATAGCAATCAGCCCCAGCATTTT. It codes for CASTGPNSNQPQHF.

The V gene is TRBV11-1, the J gene TRBJ2-7; D may be TRBD1 or TRBD2 (6 bases each). Germline V CDR1 and CDR2: SGHAT, FQDESV (reference sequence). Trimming removed 0 bases at V and 2 bases at J, with 14 bases between. The CDR3 is 16 amino acids. CDR3 protein: CASSLASGANTYEQYF. The CDR3 DNA reads TGTGCCAGCAGCTTAGCGTCGGGGGCAAATACCTACGAGCAGTACTTC.